This T cell receptor (beta chain) was recorded in a study of cytomegalovirus exposure and HLA in healthy donors. Both 60 Vbeta primers and 13 Jbeta primers went into the PCR. Sequenced by immunoSEQ multiplex PCR; TCRdb stores in-frame clones only, minus some. The sample carries over 100,000 clones, more than 65% recorded once. Study results and limitations: An assumption of roughly uniform sequencing depth across donors underlay the presence/absence analyses. Rates of TCR association differed by HLA locus in a later analysis, with DRB1 highest and HLA-C lowest.

A remark on this clone: Its target is unknown.

V was pared by 6 bases and J by 9 bases, with 11 bases of the junction left unmatched. Germline CDR1 and CDR2: MNHNY and SVGAGI (reference sequence). There are 15 residues in the CDR3. The sequence came from a man aged 35 to 55 in good health and CMV-seropositive. The rearrangement joins TRBV6-6 to TRBJ2-1; TRBD2 aligns across 10 bases. Material: PBMCs. The CDR3 region is CASRLESGGAFEQFF. The CDR3 nucleotides are TGTGCCAGCAGATTGGAGAGCGGGGGGGCCTTTGAGCAGTTCTTC.